This T cell receptor beta chain was documented in a study of CD8 T cells in ankylosing spondylitis. TCRdb reprocessed the 5' RACE reads via MiXCR and lists one record per CDR3 protein. The data hold about 250,000 distinct CDR3 sequences, with approximately 30% observed a single time. The sample holds a few counts of this clonotype. Trimming cost V 1 base and J 7 bases, with 13 bases left between them. Germline loops: CDR1 SQVTM, CDR2 ANQGSEA. The CDR3 is 13 amino acids. This chain connects TRBV29-1 to TRBJ2-5; D is ambiguous. This receptor was taken from a male donor with ankylosing spondylitis or in good health (not recorded which). The sample consisted of blood, either unsorted or a sorted T cell fraction (not recorded which). CDR3 sequence reads: CSVEGVGGGTQYF. In DNA form, the CDR3 reads TGCAGCGTTGAAGGCGTCGGCGGCGGGACCCAGTACTTC. Filled out from reference TRBV29-1 and TRBJ2-5, the complete variable domain reads SAVISQKPSRDICQRGTSLTIQCQVDSQVTMMFWYRQQPGQSLTLIATANQGSEATYESGFVIDKFPISRPNLTFSTLTVSNMSPEDSSIYLCSVEGVGGGTQYFGPGTRLLVL.